Each of the 24 T cell receptor beta chains below was sequenced from the same sample in a study of control samples from healthy donors and cancer patients. Sequenced by immunoSEQ multiplex PCR; TCRdb stores in-frame clones only, minus some. The table shows roughly 92,000 clones, with around 86% occurring only once. The material sequenced was blood. The source is a woman between 45 and 65 years old in good health.

The rearrangement links TRBV4-3 to TRBJ2-6; D may be TRBD1 (6 bases). Trimming stripped 5 bases from V and 0 bases from J, with 14 bases between. Looked up from germline, CDR1 is LGHNA and CDR2 is YSLEER. This CDR3 has 17 residues. Here the CDR3 reads CASSKQGTTSGANVLTF. In DNA form, the CDR3 reads TGCGCCAGCAGCAAACAGGGTACGACCTCTGGGGCCAACGTCCTGACTTTC.

The chain employs TRBV5-4 and TRBJ2-7, with 11 bases fitting TRBD2. CDR1 and CDR2 (germline): SGHNT, YYREEE (reference sequence). The CDR3 is 16 residues long. Trimming at V came to 2 bases and at J to 0 bases, leaving 4 bases not matched to a gene. The CDR3 region is CASSFGLAGRSYEQYF. CDR3 nucleotides: TGTGCCAGCAGCTTTGGACTAGCGGGCCGCTCCTACGAGCAGTACTTC.

The chain joins TRBV7-2 to TRBJ2-7; no clear D gene. CDR1 SGHTA and CDR2 FQGNSA come from the germline V gene. Trimming left V 3 bases short and J 4 bases short, with 7 bases between. The CDR3 extends over 12 amino acids. CDR3 nucleotides: TGTGCCAGCAGCTTTCGAGGTTACGAGCAGTACTTC. Encoded protein: CASSFRGYEQYF. Combining the CDR3 with reference TRBV7-2 and TRBJ2-7 gives the whole variable domain GAGVSQSPSNKVTEKGKDVELRCDPISGHTALYWYRQSLGQGLEFLIYFQGNSAPDKSGLPSDRFSAERTGGSVSTLTIQRTQQEDSAVYLCASSFRGYEQYFGPGTRLTVT.

This clone was counted a single time. This chain connects TRBV5-1 to TRBJ1-1; D remains unclear. The CDR3 is made up of 14 amino acids. V was shortened by 0 bases and J by 4 bases, with 10 bases between the two germline ends. Germline CDR1 SGHRS, CDR2 YFSETQ. The CDR3 loop reads CASSLDLGFTEAFF. The CDR3 nucleotides read TGCGCCAGCAGCTTGGATCTGGGGTTCACTGAAGCTTTCTTT.

The chain recombines TRBV7-2 with TRBJ1-1; maybe TRBD1 (5 bases). The CDR3 is 15 residues long. Trimming left V 2 bases short and J 1 base short, with 11 bases between. Germline V CDR1 and CDR2: SGHTA, FQGNSA. The CDR3 DNA follows: TGTGCCAGCAGCTTAAGGGGACTGGCGAACACTGAAGCTTTCTTT. Its translation is CASSLRGLANTEAFF.

This clone has only one observation. The chain links TRBV4-3 to TRBJ1-2; no firm D call. The CDR3 consists of 16 residues. Germline V CDR1 and CDR2: LGHNA, YSLEER. Trimming removed 0 bases from V and 0 bases from J, with 11 bases in between. The CDR3 loop reads CASSQDQRRANYGYTF. Here the CDR3 DNA reads TGCGCCAGCAGCCAAGACCAACGAAGAGCTAACTATGGCTACACCTTC.

This clone was observed once. The genes are TRBV18 and TRBJ1-2, with a possible D match to TRBD1 (6 bases). Trimming stripped 6 bases from V and 6 bases from J, with 23 bases between. Germline V lookup: CDR1 KGHSH, CDR2 LQKENI. CDR3 length: 16 amino acids. The DNA for the CDR3 is TGTGCCAGCTCCCCCTCCGGGGGGCGTCAGTGGGATGGCTACACCTTC. This gives the protein CASSPSGGRQWDGYTF. Drawing the rest from reference TRBV18 and TRBJ1-2, the complete variable domain is NAGVMQNPRHLVRRRGQEARLRCSPMKGHSHVYWYRQLPEEGLKFMVYLQKENIIDESGMPKERFSAEFPKEGPSILRIQQVVRGDSAAYFCASSPSGGRQWDGYTFGSGTRLTVV.

The chain links TRBV7-3 to TRBJ2-1; D possibly corresponds to TRBD1 (5 bases). CDR1 SGHTA and CDR2 FQGTGA come from the germline V gene. The CDR3 spans 15 residues. V lost 6 bases and J lost 0, with 12 bases in between. The CDR3 DNA sequence: TGTGCCAGCAGGGCTACAGGCAGCTCCTACAATGAGCAGTTCTTC. It translates to CASRATGSSYNEQFF.

This chain joins TRBV6-5 and TRBJ2-3; D is unresolved. V was clipped by 4 bases and J by 5 bases, with 10 bases between them. Germline V gene data show CDR1 as MNHEY and CDR2 as SVGAGI. The CDR3 runs to 13 residues. The CDR3 spells CASSLSRRDTQYF. As DNA, the CDR3 is TGTGCCAGCAGTTTGTCCCGAAGAGATACGCAGTATTTT.

This clone was counted a single time. This rearrangement joins TRBV7-9 to TRBJ2-3, with D tentatively TRBD1 or TRBD2 (5 bases each). The CDR3 runs to 15 residues. Deletions cut 0 bases from V and 3 bases from J, with 10 bases between. Germline V gene lookup returns CDR1 SEHNR and CDR2 FQNEAQ (reference sequence). The CDR3 DNA is TGTGCCAGCAGCTTAGCGCTGGGGGATACAGATACGCAGTATTTT. Protein: CASSLALGDTDTQYF.

The chain recombines TRBV6-1 with TRBJ2-1; D uncertain. Trimming stripped 2 bases from V and 12 bases from J, with 5 bases between. The CDR3 contains 10 residues. Germline V gene data show CDR1 as MNHNS and CDR2 as SASEGT. The CDR3 region has the DNA TGTGCCAGCAGTGAAATGGCGCAGTTCTTC. Translating gives CASSEMAQFF.

This sequence joins TRBV28 and TRBJ2-7, with 10 positions matching TRBD2. CDR1 is MDHEN, CDR2 SYDVKM, per germline. This CDR3 is 18 amino acids long. V lost 6 bases, J lost 2 bases, and 16 bases stayed unmatched. CDR3 in amino acids: CASSSQLPGLAKTYEQYF. The CDR3 DNA is TGTGCCAGCAGCTCCCAATTACCGGGACTAGCGAAAACCTACGAGCAGTACTTC.

The chain has TRBV18 and TRBJ2-7; possible D gene TRBD1, 6 bases. Germline lookup yields CDR1 KGHSH and CDR2 LQKENI. V lost 0 bases to trimming and J lost 3 bases, with 21 bases between them. The CDR3 sequence is 18 residues long. The CDR3 DNA reads as TGTGCCAGCTCACCACCGTTATTCGGACAGATCAACCTCTACGAGCAGTACTTC. It codes for CASSPPLFGQINLYEQYF.

The genes are TRBV7-9 and TRBJ1-4; possible D gene TRBD1, 6 bases. Germline values: CDR1 SEHNR, CDR2 FQNEAQ (reference sequence). With 5 bases removed from V and 7 bases from J, the gap between germline ends came to 11 bases. The CDR3 sequence is 13 residues long. The CDR3 sequence is CASSPDRGEKLFF. CDR3 sequence (DNA): TGTGCCAGCAGCCCGGACAGAGGTGAAAAACTGTTTTTT.

This chain uses TRBV3-1 (or the pseudogene TRBV3-2) with TRBJ2-2, with 8 bases fitting TRBD2. Germline trimming cut 4 bases from V and 4 bases from J; bases unmatched to any gene: 5. The germline V gene encodes CDR1 LGHDT and CDR2 YNNKEL (reference sequence). CDR3 length equals 15 residues. The CDR3 region is CASSPRTSSTGELFF. CDR3 sequence (DNA): TGTGCCAGCAGCCCAAGGACTAGCAGCACCGGGGAGCTGTTTTTT.

The chain is built from TRBV6-2 or TRBV6-3 and TRBJ2-7; 7 bases line up with TRBD1. The CDR3 has 14 amino acids. The V gene end was trimmed by 4 bases and the J gene end by 5 bases; junction bases not matched to a gene: 8. Germline assignment: CDR1 MNHEY and CDR2 SVGEGT. Here the CDR3 reads CASSSRDSGHEQYF. The CDR3 DNA reads as TGTGCCAGCAGTTCTCGGGACAGCGGACACGAGCAGTACTTC.

This chain links TRBV28 with TRBJ2-7; 9 nucleotides agree with TRBD1. V dropped 2 bases and J dropped 5; count of bases not matched to a gene: 7. The CDR3 covers 15 residues. The germline V gene has CDR1 MDHEN and CDR2 SYDVKM. DNA for the CDR3: TGTGCCAGCAGTTTACAGGGACAGGGTTTCCACGAGCAGTACTTC. Amino acid sequence: CASSLQGQGFHEQYF.

The rearrangement joins TRBV7-2 to TRBJ2-5; 10 bases match TRBD1. Germline V gene sequence: CDR1 SGHTA, CDR2 FQGNSA. CDR3 length: 15 residues. The junction had 1 base not matched to a gene; V was cut back by 1 base and J by 2 bases. The CDR3 sequence is CASSLGTGGQETQYF. The CDR3 nucleotides are TGTGCCAGCAGCTTAGGGACAGGGGGTCAAGAGACCCAGTACTTC.

The rearrangement uses TRBV5-1 and TRBJ2-7; D might be TRBD1 or TRBD2, each matching 5 bases. The germline V gene has CDR1 SGHRS and CDR2 YFSETQ. The CDR3 loop spans 14 amino acids. V lost 5 bases, J lost 2 bases, and 14 bases lay in between. CDR3 bases: TGCGCCAGCAGTGTGGGGACCGCCCCCTACGAGCAGTACTTC. Translating gives CASSVGTAPYEQYF.

About this clone itself: The junction differs from germline at one of its ends, possibly a read error. This chain links TRBV6-1 with TRBJ2-3, with 10 positions matching TRBD2. The CDR3 contains 15 residues. Germline lookup yields CDR1 MNHNS and CDR2 SASEGT. Here the CDR3 reads CASIEAAGGPDTHYF. In DNA, the CDR3 is TGTGCCAGCATCGAAGCAGCGGGGGGGCCAGATACGCACTATTTT.

J is TRBJ1-3 and V is TRBV6-1; D is undetermined. The CDR3 consists of 13 residues. Germline loops: CDR1 MNHNS, CDR2 SASEGT. The ends were cut back, 2 bases at V and 4 bases at J, with 6 bases in the middle. The CDR3 DNA reads TGTGCCAGCAGTGAATGGCCAGGAAACACCATATATTTT. Its protein product is CASSEWPGNTIYF.

This rearrangement joins TRBV10-3 to TRBJ1-2; 10 positions agree with TRBD1. CDR3 length: 16 amino acids. Trimming took 0 bases from V and 2 from J; bases not matched to a gene: 3. The germline gives CDR1 ENHRY, CDR2 SYGVKD. This chain's CDR3 is CAISESGTGANYGYTF. The CDR3 DNA reads TGTGCCATCAGTGAGTCCGGGACAGGGGCGAACTATGGCTACACCTTC.

The rearrangement links TRBV7-2 to TRBJ2-5, with 7 bases identical to TRBD1. The CDR3 is 15 residues long. Looked up from germline, CDR1 is SGHTA and CDR2 is FQGNSA. The V segment lost 6 bases and the J segment 4 bases; nucleotides outside the gene matches: 11. The CDR3 protein is CASRLGQIARETQYF. DNA for the CDR3: TGTGCCAGCAGGTTGGGACAGATAGCCCGAGAGACCCAGTACTTC.

The chain joins TRBV7-2 to TRBJ2-7, with D possibly TRBD1 on 6 matching bases. The CDR3 has 14 amino acids. Germline loops: CDR1 SGHTA, CDR2 FQGNSA. The V end lost 2 bases, the J end lost 3 bases, and 11 bases lay between the germline ends. CDR3 in amino acids: CASSLTGQNYEQYF. The CDR3 nucleotides read TGTGCCAGCAGCTTAACGGGACAAAACTACGAGCAGTACTTC.